The entry that follows covers one TCR beta chain sequence. There is no known antigen for this receptor. No quality values exist for individual bases; no much larger clone is one base distant. The record originates from a study of OX40 agonist ivuxolimab in advanced cancers. Study-level background: Ivuxolimab was a fully human IgG2 agonistic monoclonal antibody targeting the costimulatory receptor OX40 (CD134). Peripheral TCRbeta sequencing was intended to test whether TCR sequence diversity was altered and clonal T-cell expansion was caused by ivuxolimab. Three dose-escalation patients achieved partial responses, one with hepatocellular carcinoma and two with cutaneous melanoma. The paper covers the monotherapy dose-escalation part of the phase I ivuxolimab trial, which included N of about 50 patients. In the dose-escalation cohort, around four fifths of patients were male, and the mean age was around 60 years, with a range of roughly 23 to 85. Intravenous ivuxolimab was administered to patients every 2 weeks at six dose levels: 0.01, 0.1, 0.3, 1.5, 3 and 10 mg/kg. Of the roughly 52 dose-escalation patients, hepatocellular carcinoma was present in some 19, melanoma in about 15, renal cell carcinoma in 9 and head and neck cancer in 9. Prior anti-PD-1, anti-PD-L1 or anti-CTLA-4 therapy was permitted, and about two fifths of dose-escalation patients had received checkpoint inhibitors.

The full study reports these points: In the 0.1-3.0 mg/kg groups, partial responders were among the patients with the lowest normalized peripheral clonal expansion, particularly in CD8+ T cells. At doses of 0.1 to 3.0 mg/kg, clonal expansion of both CD4+ and CD8+ blood T cells was observed from baseline to week 6. Low levels of normalized T-cell clonal expansion were also shown by some nonresponding patients. Which antigens the clonally expanded peripheral T cells were specific for was not determined. After ivuxolimab, CD8+ T cells had more expanded clones than CD4+ T cells on average.

In the germline V gene (reference sequence), CDR1 corresponds to MNHNY and CDR2 to SVGAGI. V lost 5 bases and J lost 1 base; the stretch between them is 14 bases long. Reading from cysteine to phenylalanine, the CDR3 counts 15 amino acids. Only CDR3 DNA is held: 45 bases, read in frame from base 1. The trial excluded patients who had a history of autoimmune disease or were on systemic immunosuppression. Peripheral blood for TCR sequencing was collected from all dose cohorts at baseline, on cycle 4 day 1, and on cycle 7 day 1. Samples were obtained from an open-label, multicenter, first-in-human phase I dose-escalation trial of ivuxolimab. Adults with locally advanced or metastatic melanoma, renal cell, hepatocellular, or head and neck squamous cell carcinoma were enrolled in the trial. CD4+ and CD8+ T cells were sorted separately from peripheral blood before TCR sequencing. Genomic DNA was extracted from sorted cells for sequencing of the TCRbeta CDR3 region. The immunoSEQ Assay was used for sequencing of TCRbeta CDR3 regions. TCRdb carries this immuneACCESS record with in-frame sequences only. Its versions omit some clonotypes, under half of them owing to an unresolved V gene in the studies checked, with the rest unexplained. This sample gives 15,000 to 20,000 clones in total; roughly four fifths of them show up just once. The ten biggest clones cover roughly 12% of the sample.

The input for sequencing was CD4+ or CD8+ T cells sorted from blood, taken in a trial of the OX40 agonist ivuxolimab. The receptor's source is an adult with an advanced solid tumor such as melanoma, head and neck, liver or kidney cancer. Here the chain combines TRBV6-6 and TRBJ2-5; a tentative D match to TRBD1 spans 6 bases. At the DNA level, the sequence is TGTGCCAGCAGTACCGGGACAACGATCCAAGAGACCCAGTACTTC. Translated, this gives CASSTGTTIQETQYF.